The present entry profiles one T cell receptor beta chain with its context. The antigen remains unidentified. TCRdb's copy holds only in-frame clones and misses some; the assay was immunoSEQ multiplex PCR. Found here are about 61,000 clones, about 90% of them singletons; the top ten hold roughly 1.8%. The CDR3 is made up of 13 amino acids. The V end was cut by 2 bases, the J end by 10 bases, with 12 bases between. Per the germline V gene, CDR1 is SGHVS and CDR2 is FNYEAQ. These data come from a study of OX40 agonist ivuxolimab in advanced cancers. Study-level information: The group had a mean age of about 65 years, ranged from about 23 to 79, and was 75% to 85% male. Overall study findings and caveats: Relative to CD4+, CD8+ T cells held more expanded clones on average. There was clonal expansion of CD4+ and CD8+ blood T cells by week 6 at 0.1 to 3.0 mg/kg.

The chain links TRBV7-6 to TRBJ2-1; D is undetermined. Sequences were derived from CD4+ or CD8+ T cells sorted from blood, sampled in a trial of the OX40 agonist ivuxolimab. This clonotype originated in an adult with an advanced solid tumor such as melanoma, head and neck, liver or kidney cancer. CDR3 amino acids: CASSLRPRGEQFF. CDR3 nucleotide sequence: TGTGCCAGCAGCTTAAGGCCGCGCGGCGAGCAGTTCTTC.